This TCR beta chain stems from a study of identical twins. Findings of the study overall: Whereas memory repertoires showed no such difference, abundant cord blood beta clonotypes carried fewer insertions.

A single record per CDR3 protein comes from TCRdb applying MiXCR to the 5' RACE reads. Altogether some 500,000 distinct CDR3 sequences are present, approximately 15% being singletons, with the ten largest covering 0.5% to 0.65%. The CDR3 contains 15 residues. Germline V gives CDR1 SEHNR, CDR2 FQNEAQ (reference sequence). Trimming pared 1 base from V and 3 bases from J, leaving 10 bases between. Details on this clonotype: Antigen: not known.

These data also featured in a second study, about yellow fever vaccine responses in identical twins. Per that paper: Twins reportedly had a vaccine T cell response that seemed partly convergent, partly personalized.

The chain couples TRBV7-9 to TRBJ1-5; no firm D call. This TCR came from a woman aged 18-29 years in good health. Sequencing was carried out using CD4+ T cells sorted from blood. CDR3 coding DNA: TGTGCCAGCAGCTTAGTCTGGAGTTACAATCAGCCCCAGCATTTT. Its protein is CASSLVWSYNQPQHF. The full variable domain, its missing parts supplied by reference TRBV7-9 and TRBJ1-5, is DTGVSQNPRHKITKRGQNVTFRCDPISEHNRLYWYRQTLGQGPEFLTYFQNEAQLEKSRLLSDRFSAERPKGSFSTLEIQRTEQGDSAMYLCASSLVWSYNQPQHFGDGTRLSIL.